The present T cell receptor beta chain was sequenced within a study of blood T cells in healthy people across ages. Findings and caveats of the study: It was not known whether donors were CMV positive (a possible confounder of expanded clonotype changes).

As regards this clonotype: Its antigen is undetermined.

Then a second PCR, running roughly 7 to 11 cycles, was carried out with a sample-barcoded 5' primer and a J-beta primer mix. TCRdb itself ran the 5' RACE reads through MiXCR, one entry per CDR3 protein. The profile covers over 1,500,000 distinct CDR3 sequences, with about two fifths appearing a single time and more than 20% taken by the ten largest. Trimming removed 4 bases at V and 12 bases at J, with 15 bases between. Germline lookup yields CDR1 MNHEY and CDR2 SMNVEV (reference sequence). The CDR3 is 12 amino acids. The sequenced material came from blood. The chain links TRBV27 to TRBJ2-5; either TRBD1 or TRBD2 may fit D (5 bases each). The TCR comes from a human donor in good health. CDR3 coding DNA: TGTGCCAGCAGTTCCTCCGGGACGTCTAAGTACTTC. This codes for CASSSSGTSKYF.